These T cell receptor beta chains were read from a single sample in a study of cytomegalovirus exposure and HLA in healthy donors. Clones were sequenced by immunoSEQ multiplex PCR, and TCRdb holds only the in-frame ones, with some missing. The data contain fewer than 90,000 clones, about 75% of them singletons. What was sequenced was PBMCs. The receptors stem from a man aged 25 to 45 in good health and CMV-seropositive. Each CDR3 is given with its conserved first and last residue. D genes are given only for firm matches. Not all rows give a size; the values are once, few, many and, for expanded clones, a class.

d_gene	v_gene	abundance	j_gene	CDR3nt	CDR3aa
-	TRBV19	-	TRBJ2-7	TGTGCCAGTAGTCAGGACGGGACCTACGAGCAGTACTTC	CASSQDGTYEQYF
TRBD1	TRBV19	-	TRBJ2-7	TGTGCCAGTAGTGCCGACAGGGCCTCCTACGAGCAGTACTTC	CASSADRASYEQYF
-	TRBV6-4	-	TRBJ1-6	TGTGCCAGCAGTGAACAGCTTAATTCACCCCTCCACTTT	CASSEQLNSPLHF
-	TRBV29-1	-	TRBJ1-1	TGCAGCGGACTGAACCAAATGAACACTGAAGCTTTCTTT	CSGLNQMNTEAFF
-	TRBV30	-	TRBJ1-5	TGTGCCTGGACTAGAACAGGGAATAGCAATCAGCCCCAGCATTTT	CAWTRTGNSNQPQHF
TRBD2	TRBV7-9	-	TRBJ2-7	TGTGCCAGCAGCTCAACCTCCGGGGGGTACCCCTCCTACGAGCAGTACTTC	CASSSTSGGYPSYEQYF
-	TRBV30	-	TRBJ1-4	TGTGCCTGGAGTTGGGGCAGAGGAGAAAAACTGTTTTTT	CAWSWGRGEKLFF
TRBD1	TRBV6-4	-	TRBJ1-1	TGTGCCAGCAAAGCAACGGCAGGGGGTTACACTGAAGCTTTCTTT	CASKATAGGYTEAFF
-	TRBV27	-	TRBJ2-1	TGTGCCAGCAGTTTTATGGGCGGGTATGAGCAGTTCTTC	CASSFMGGYEQFF
-	TRBV18	-	TRBJ1-6	TGTGCCAGCTCAAACAGTCCGTCCTCCTATAATTCACCCCTCCACTTT	CASSNSPSSYNSPLHF
-	TRBV19	-	TRBJ2-1	TGTGCCAGTATGATTGCGGTTGGAGGAGAGCAGTTCTTC	CASMIAVGGEQFF
TRBD1	TRBV5-1	-	TRBJ2-1	TGCGCCAGCAGCTTGGACCTACAGGGGAGTTACAATGAGCAGTTCTTC	CASSLDLQGSYNEQFF
TRBD1	TRBV2	-	TRBJ1-3	TGTGCCAGCAGGCTTAGGGGGCAACTTCCTGGAAACACCATATATTTT	CASRLRGQLPGNTIYF
TRBD2	TRBV4-3	-	TRBJ2-5	TGCGCCAGCAGCCAAGACAAAGCGGGGGGCCTAGAGACCCAGTACTTC	CASSQDKAGGLETQYF
TRBD1	TRBV27	-	TRBJ1-1	TGTGCCAGCAGTACTCTGGACAGGGCCTCCACGGAAGCTTTCTTT	CASSTLDRASTEAFF
-	TRBV7-8	-	TRBJ1-1	TGTGCCAGCAGCTTAGGGTCCTCAGGGGAAGAATTGGGGTTGGCCACTGAAGCTTTCTTT	CASSLGSSGEELGLATEAFF
-	TRBV28	-	TRBJ2-1	TGTGCCAGCGGCGGGGCCAGCTCCTACAATGAGCAGTTCTTC	CASGGASSYNEQFF
-	TRBV28	-	TRBJ1-5	TGTGCCAGCAGTTTGGGAGGGAGGAGGCAGCCCCAGCATTTT	CASSLGGRRQPQHF
TRBD1	TRBV20-1	-	TRBJ1-2	TGCAGTGCTACCGGGACAGGGGCCTACACCTTC	CSATGTGAYTF
TRBD1	TRBV4-3	few	TRBJ1-2	TGCGCCAGCAGCCAAGAAGGGCGGGGACAGGCCATCTATGGCTACACCTTC	CASSQEGRGQAIYGYTF
-	TRBV6-5	-	TRBJ1-5	TGTGCCAGCAGTGTCGTAGTCGTGCAGCCCCAGCATTTT	CASSVVVVQPQHF
-	TRBV7-9	-	TRBJ1-1	TGTGCCAGCAGCTTGAGTGGCTGGTCGGCCCCCAGACATACGGCGGCTTTCTTT	CASSLSGWSAPRHTAAFF
-	TRBV5-1	-	TRBJ1-5	TGCGCCAGCAGCTTGGCTGCAGGCCCCAATCAGCCCCAGCATTTT	CASSLAAGPNQPQHF
-	TRBV19	-	TRBJ1-5	TGTGCCAGTAGACAGGGCAATCAGCCCCAGCATTTT	CASRQGNQPQHF
TRBD1	TRBV27	few	TRBJ1-5	TGTGCCAGCAGGAGAGGGGGCGCGTCTCAGCCCCAGCATTTT	CASRRGGASQPQHF
-	TRBV15	-	TRBJ2-3	TGTGCCACCAGCTCTCTATCGTATACGCAGTATTTT	CATSSLSYTQYF
TRBD1	TRBV30	-	TRBJ2-2	TGTGCCTGGAGGCGACAGGGCCCCGGGGAGCTGTTTTTT	CAWRRQGPGELFF
TRBD2	TRBV7-2	-	TRBJ2-3	TGTGCCAGCAGCTTTAGGCGGGGGGTCACAGATACGCAGTATTTT	CASSFRRGVTDTQYF
-	TRBV29-1	-	TRBJ1-1	TGCAGCGTTGACCCGGGGTTTGAAGCTTTCTTT	CSVDPGFEAFF
TRBD1	TRBV5-4	-	TRBJ1-4	TGTGCCAGCAGCGCCCGGCAGGGGGCGACTAATGAAAAACTGTTTTTT	CASSARQGATNEKLFF
-	TRBV6-5	-	TRBJ1-2	TGTGCCAGCAGTTACGAGGGAAGAGGCTACACCTTC	CASSYEGRGYTF